These T cell receptor beta chains were read from a single sample in a study of cytomegalovirus exposure and HLA in healthy donors. Clones were read by immunoSEQ multiplex PCR, and TCRdb kept only the in-frame ones, dropping some. The sample carries some 170,000 clones, nearly 80% recorded once. The sequencing input was PBMCs. The receptors come from a man between 40 and 49 years old in good health and CMV-seropositive. The CDR3 runs from the conserved cysteine through the conserved F or W. Fields, in order: clone size, D gene, J gene, V gene, CDR3 protein, CDR3 DNA. The D gene is left open where the match is weak. Clone size is not always given. Where it is, it says once, few, many or a class for expanded clones.

once,TRBD2,TRBJ2-1,TRBV5-1,CASSSGADYNEQFF,TGCGCCAGTTCCAGCGGGGCAGACTACAATGAGCAGTTCTTC
-,TRBD2,TRBJ2-7,TRBV5-1,CASSLNGRALYEQYF,TGCGCCAGCAGCTTGAACGGGAGGGCCCTCTACGAGCAGTACTTC
-,TRBD1,TRBJ2-5,TRBV12-5,CASGLVITGGAETQYF,TGTGCTAGTGGTTTGGTAATTACAGGGGGCGCGGAGACCCAGTACTTC
-,TRBD1,TRBJ1-2,TRBV7-9,CASTLLTGGYGYTF,TGTGCCAGCACGTTACTGACAGGGGGCTATGGCTACACCTTC
-,TRBD2,TRBJ2-7,TRBV5-1,CASSLAATSNYEQYF,TGCGCCAGCAGCTTGGCCGCGACTAGCAACTACGAGCAGTACTTC
once,TRBD2,TRBJ2-7,TRBV13,CASSLVTSGSYEQYF,TGTGCCAGCAGCTTAGTCACTAGCGGGAGCTACGAGCAGTACTTC
-,-,TRBJ1-1,TRBV11-1,CASSFERGTEAFF,TGTGCCAGCAGCTTTGAGAGGGGGACTGAAGCTTTCTTT
-,TRBD1,TRBJ1-1,TRBV19,CASSSGTGPNTEAFF,TGTGCCAGTAGTAGCGGGACAGGGCCGAACACTGAAGCTTTCTTT
-,TRBD1,TRBJ2-3,TRBV5-1,CASSLLTGIDTQYF,TGCGCCAGCAGCTTGCTGACAGGGATAGATACGCAGTATTTT
-,TRBD2,TRBJ2-7,TRBV7-2,CASKRSGSFYEQYF,TGTGCCAGTAAGCGTAGCGGGAGTTTCTACGAGCAGTACTTC